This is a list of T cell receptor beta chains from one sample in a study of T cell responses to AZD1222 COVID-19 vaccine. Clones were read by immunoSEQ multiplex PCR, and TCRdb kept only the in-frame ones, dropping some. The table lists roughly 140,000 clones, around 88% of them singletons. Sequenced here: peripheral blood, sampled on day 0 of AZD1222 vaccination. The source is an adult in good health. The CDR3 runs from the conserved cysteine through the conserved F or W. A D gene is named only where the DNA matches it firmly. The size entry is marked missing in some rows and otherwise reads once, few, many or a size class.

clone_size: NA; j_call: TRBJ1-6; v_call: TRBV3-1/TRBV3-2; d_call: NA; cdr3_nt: TGTGCCAGCAGCCAAGCAGTGATGGTTTCACCCCTCCACTTT; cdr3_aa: CASSQAVMVSPLHF
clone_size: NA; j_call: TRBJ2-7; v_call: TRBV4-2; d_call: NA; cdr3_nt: TGTGCCAGCAGCCAAGATCCGGACACCGTTTACGAGCAGTACTTC; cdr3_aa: CASSQDPDTVYEQYF
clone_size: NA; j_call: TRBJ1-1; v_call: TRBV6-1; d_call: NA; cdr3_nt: TGTGCCAGCAGTTTTAGCTCCACTGAAGCTTTCTTT; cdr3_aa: CASSFSSTEAFF
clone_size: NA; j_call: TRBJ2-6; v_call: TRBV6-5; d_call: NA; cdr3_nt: TGTGCCAGCAGTTACTCGACGGGATCTGGGGCCAACGTCCTGACTTTC; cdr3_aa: CASSYSTGSGANVLTF
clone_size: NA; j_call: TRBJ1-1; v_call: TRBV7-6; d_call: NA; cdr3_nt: TGTGCCAGCAGCCCAGGTGGGGCAGGGACTGAAGCTTTCTTT; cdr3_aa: CASSPGGAGTEAFF
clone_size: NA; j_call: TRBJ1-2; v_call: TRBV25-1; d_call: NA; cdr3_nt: TGTGCCAGCCGGGTTGGGGATTTCCATGGCTACACCTTC; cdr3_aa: CASRVGDFHGYTF
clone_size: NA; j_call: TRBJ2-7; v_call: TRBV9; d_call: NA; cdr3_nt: TGTGCCAGCAGCCCCGAGGAGGTAGCAGGCTACGAGCAGTACTTC; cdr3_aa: CASSPEEVAGYEQYF
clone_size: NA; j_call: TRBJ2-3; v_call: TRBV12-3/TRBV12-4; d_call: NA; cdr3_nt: TGTGCCAGCGGATGGGGGACCACAGATACGCAGTATTTT; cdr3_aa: CASGWGTTDTQYF
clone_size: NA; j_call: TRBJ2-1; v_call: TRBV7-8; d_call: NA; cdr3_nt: TGTGCCAGCAGCTTAGGGCCCGGCGGGGCGGGACCCCTATTCAATGAGCAGTTCTTC; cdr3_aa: CASSLGPGGAGPLFNEQFF
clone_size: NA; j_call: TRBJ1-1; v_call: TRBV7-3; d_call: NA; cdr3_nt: TGTGCCAGCAGCTTATTTTGGGGAACTGAAGCTTTCTTT; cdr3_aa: CASSLFWGTEAFF
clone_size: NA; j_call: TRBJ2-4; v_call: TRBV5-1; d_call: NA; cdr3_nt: TGCGCCAGCAGCTTGGGAACAGGTTCCAACATTCAGTACTTC; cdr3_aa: CASSLGTGSNIQYF
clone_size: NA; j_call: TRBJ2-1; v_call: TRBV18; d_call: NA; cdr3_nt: TGTGCCAGCTCACCCCGGATCGATACACCAAATGAGCAGTTCTTC; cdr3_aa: CASSPRIDTPNEQFF
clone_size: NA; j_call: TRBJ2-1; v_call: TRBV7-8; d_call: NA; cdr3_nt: TGTGCCAGCAGCCAAAAAAATGAGCAGTTCTTC; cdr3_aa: CASSQKNEQFF
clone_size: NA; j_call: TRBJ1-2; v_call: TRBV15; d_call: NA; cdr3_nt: TGTGCCACCAGCAGAGAGCGGACAGAGATCTATGGCTACACCTTC; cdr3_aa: CATSRERTEIYGYTF
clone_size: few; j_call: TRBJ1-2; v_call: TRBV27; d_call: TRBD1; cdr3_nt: TGTGCCACGGGACAGGGGGCAAGGGTTGGCTACACCTTC; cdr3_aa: CATGQGARVGYTF
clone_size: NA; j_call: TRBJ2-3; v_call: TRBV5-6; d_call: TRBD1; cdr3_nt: TGTGCCAGCAGCTTGATAAAACAGGGGGCAACAGATACGCAGTATTTT; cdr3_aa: CASSLIKQGATDTQYF
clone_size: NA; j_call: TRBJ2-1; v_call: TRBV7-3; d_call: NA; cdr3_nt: TGTGCCAGCAGCTTAACGCCGGGAGTCCCCAATGAGCAGTTCTTC; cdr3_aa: CASSLTPGVPNEQFF
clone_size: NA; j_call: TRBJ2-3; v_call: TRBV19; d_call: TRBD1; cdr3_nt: TGTGCCAGTACCATGTCGGGACAGTCCACAGATACGCAGTATTTT; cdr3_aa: CASTMSGQSTDTQYF
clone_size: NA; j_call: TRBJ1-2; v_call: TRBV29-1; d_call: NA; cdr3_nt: TGCAGCGTTGAAGGTCGAGGGCGTGACAGGACCTATGGCTACACCTTC; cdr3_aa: CSVEGRGRDRTYGYTF
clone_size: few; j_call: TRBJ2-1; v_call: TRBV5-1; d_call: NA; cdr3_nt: TGCGCCAGCAGCTTGTCGTCGTCTGGGCTAACATACAATGAGCAGTTCTTC; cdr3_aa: CASSLSSSGLTYNEQFF
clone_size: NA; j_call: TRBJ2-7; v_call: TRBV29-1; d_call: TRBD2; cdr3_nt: TGCAGCGTGAGCGGGACTAGCGGGAGGGAAACCTACGAGCAGTACTTC; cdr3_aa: CSVSGTSGRETYEQYF
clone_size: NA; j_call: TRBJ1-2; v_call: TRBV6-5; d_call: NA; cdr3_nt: TGTGCCAGCAGCCTGACAGATAACTATGGCTACACCTTC; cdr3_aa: CASSLTDNYGYTF
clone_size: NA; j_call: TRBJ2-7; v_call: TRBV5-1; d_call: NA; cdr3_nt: TGCGCCAGCAGCCCTGGGACTGTTGCCTACGAGCAGTACTTC; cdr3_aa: CASSPGTVAYEQYF
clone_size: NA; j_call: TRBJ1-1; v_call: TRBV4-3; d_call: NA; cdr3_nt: TGCGCCAGCAGCCAAGATGAGAGGGACACTGAAGCTTTCTTT; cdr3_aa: CASSQDERDTEAFF
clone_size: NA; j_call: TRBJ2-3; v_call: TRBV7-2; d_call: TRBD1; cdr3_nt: TGTGCCAGCAGCACCCAAGGGGGCTATACTAGCACAGATACGCAGTATTTT; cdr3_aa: CASSTQGGYTSTDTQYF
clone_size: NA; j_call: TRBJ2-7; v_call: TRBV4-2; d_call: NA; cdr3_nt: TGTGCCAGCAGCCAAGACGGGCCCTACGAGCAGTACTTC; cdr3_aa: CASSQDGPYEQYF
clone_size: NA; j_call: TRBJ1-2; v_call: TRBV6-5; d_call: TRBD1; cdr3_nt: TGTGCCAGCAAGCCGGCAGGGGGAACCAACTATGGCTACACCTTC; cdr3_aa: CASKPAGGTNYGYTF
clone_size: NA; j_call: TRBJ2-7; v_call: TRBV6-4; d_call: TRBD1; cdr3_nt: TGTGCCAGCAGTGAGGGACAGGGAACCTACGAGCAGTACTTC; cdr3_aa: CASSEGQGTYEQYF
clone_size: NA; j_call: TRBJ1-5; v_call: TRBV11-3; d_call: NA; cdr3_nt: TGTGCCAGCAGCCCTCGGACAGCGCAACCTGTAACGGATAGCAATCAGCCCCAGCATTTT; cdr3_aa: CASSPRTAQPVTDSNQPQHF
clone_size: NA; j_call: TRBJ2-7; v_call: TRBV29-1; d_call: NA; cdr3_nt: TGCAGCGTTTCCGAAGTGGGGCTCGAGCAGTACTTC; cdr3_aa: CSVSEVGLEQYF
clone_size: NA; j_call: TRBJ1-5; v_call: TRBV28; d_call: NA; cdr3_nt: TGTGCCAGCAGATCGACGGCAAGCAATCAGCCCCAGCATTTT; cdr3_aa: CASRSTASNQPQHF
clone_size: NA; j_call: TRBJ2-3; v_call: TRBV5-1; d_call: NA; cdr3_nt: TGCGCCAGCAGCTTTGCCCTGTTGGTCAGGGATAGCACAGATACGCAGTATTTT; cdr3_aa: CASSFALLVRDSTDTQYF
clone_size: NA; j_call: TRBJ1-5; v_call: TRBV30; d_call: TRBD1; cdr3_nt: TGTGCCTGGGGGAGTACAGGGGGCGCGGGTCAGCCCCAGCATTTT; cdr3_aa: CAWGSTGGAGQPQHF
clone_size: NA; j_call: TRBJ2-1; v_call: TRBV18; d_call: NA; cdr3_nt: TGTGCCAGCTCATCAAGTGATGGCAGGGTCGCCTACAATGAGCAGTTCTTC; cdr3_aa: CASSSSDGRVAYNEQFF
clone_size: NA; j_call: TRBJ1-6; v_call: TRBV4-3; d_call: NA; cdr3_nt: TGCGCCAGCAGCCAAGGTGGGAGATATAATTCACCCCTCCACTTT; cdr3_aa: CASSQGGRYNSPLHF
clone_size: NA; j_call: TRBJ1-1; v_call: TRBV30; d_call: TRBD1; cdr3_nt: TGTGCCTGGACCAGGACAGGTGAAGCTTTCTTT; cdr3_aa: CAWTRTGEAFF
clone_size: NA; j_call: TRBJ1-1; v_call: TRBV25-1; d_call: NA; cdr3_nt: TGTGCCAGCAGTGATGGAGGGCGAAACACTGAAGCTTTCTTT; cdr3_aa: CASSDGGRNTEAFF
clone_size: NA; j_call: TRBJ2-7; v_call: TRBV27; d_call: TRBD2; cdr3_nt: TGTGCCAGCTCAACTTCAAAAGGACTAGCAGTGCCAGACCAGTACTTC; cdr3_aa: CASSTSKGLAVPDQYF